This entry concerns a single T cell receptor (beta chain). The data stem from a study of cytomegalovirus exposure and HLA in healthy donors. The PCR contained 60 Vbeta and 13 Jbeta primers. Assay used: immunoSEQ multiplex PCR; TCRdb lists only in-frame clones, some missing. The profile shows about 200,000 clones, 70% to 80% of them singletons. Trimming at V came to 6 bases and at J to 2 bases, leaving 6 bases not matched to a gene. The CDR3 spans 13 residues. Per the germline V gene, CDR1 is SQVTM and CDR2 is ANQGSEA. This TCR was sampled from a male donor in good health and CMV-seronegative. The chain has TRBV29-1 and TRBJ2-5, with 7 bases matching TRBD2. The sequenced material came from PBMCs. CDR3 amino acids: CSVGGSRQETQYF. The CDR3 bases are TGCAGCGTGGGGGGGAGCCGGCAAGAGACCCAGTACTTC.